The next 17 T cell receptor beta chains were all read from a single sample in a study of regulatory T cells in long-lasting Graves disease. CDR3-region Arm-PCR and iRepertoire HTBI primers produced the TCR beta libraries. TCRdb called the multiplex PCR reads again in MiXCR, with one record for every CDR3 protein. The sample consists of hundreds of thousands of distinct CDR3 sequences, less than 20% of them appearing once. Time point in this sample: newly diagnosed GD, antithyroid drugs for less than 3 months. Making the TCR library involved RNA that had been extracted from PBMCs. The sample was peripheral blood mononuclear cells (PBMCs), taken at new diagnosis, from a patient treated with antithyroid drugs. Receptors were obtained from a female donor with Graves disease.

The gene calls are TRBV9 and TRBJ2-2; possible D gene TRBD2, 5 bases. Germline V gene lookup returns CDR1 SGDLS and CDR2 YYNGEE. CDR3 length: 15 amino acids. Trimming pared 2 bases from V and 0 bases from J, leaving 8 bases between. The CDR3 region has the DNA TGTGCCAGCAGCGTCGGGGAGACGAACACCGGGGAGCTGTTTTTT. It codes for CASSVGETNTGELFF.

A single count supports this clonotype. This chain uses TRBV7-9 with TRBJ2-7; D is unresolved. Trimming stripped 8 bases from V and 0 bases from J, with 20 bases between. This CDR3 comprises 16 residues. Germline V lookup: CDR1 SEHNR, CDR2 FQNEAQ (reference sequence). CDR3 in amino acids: CASSPLSGLSSYEQYF. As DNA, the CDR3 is TGTGCCAGCTCACCACTTTCCGGGCTGTCCTCCTACGAGCAGTACTTC.

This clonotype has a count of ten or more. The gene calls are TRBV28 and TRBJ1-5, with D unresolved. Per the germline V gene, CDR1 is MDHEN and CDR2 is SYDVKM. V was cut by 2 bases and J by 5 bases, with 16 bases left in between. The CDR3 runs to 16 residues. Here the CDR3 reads CASSLLSDGDDQPQHF. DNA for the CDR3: TGTGCCAGCAGTTTACTTTCGGACGGAGACGATCAGCCCCAGCATTTT.

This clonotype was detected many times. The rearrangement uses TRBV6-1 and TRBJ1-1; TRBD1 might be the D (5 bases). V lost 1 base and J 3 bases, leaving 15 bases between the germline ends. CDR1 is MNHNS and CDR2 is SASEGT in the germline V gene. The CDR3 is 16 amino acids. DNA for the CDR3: TGTGCCAGCAGTGAAGGGGGGGTGTCCGGGGACACTGAAGCTTTCTTT. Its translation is CASSEGGVSGDTEAFF.

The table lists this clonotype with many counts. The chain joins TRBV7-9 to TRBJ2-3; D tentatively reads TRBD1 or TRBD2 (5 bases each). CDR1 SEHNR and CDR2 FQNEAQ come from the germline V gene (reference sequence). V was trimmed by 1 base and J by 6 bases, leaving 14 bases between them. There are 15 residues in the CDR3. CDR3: CASSLVRGEEDTQYF. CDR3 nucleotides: TGTGCCAGCAGCTTAGTGAGGGGAGAGGAGGATACGCAGTATTTT.

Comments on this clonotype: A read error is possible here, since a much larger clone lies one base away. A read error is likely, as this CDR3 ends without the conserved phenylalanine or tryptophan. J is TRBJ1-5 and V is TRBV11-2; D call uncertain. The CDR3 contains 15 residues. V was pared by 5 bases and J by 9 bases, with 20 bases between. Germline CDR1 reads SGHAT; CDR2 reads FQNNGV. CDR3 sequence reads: CASSGLRAPAGPQHY. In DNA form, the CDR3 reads TGTGCCAGCAGCGGACTTCGGGCGCCCGCGGGGCCCCAGCATTAT.

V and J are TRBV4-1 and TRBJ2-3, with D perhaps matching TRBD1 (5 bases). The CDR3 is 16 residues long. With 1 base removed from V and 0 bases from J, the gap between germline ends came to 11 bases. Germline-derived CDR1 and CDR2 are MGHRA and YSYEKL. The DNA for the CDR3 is TGCGCCAGCAGCCAAGCAGACAGATCAAGCACAGATACGCAGTATTTT. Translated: CASSQADRSSTDTQYF.

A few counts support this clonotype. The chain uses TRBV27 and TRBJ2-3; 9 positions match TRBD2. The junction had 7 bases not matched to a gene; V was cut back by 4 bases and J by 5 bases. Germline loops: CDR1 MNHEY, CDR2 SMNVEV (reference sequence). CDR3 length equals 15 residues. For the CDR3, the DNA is TGTGCCAGCAGTTCGTGGCGGGGGGGAATAGATACGCAGTATTTT. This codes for CASSSWRGGIDTQYF.

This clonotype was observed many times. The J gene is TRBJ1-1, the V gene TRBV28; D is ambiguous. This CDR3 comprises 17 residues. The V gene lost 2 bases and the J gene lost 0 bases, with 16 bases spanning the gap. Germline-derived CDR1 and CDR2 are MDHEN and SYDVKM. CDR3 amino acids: CASSLRRAGQMNTEAFF. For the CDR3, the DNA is TGTGCCAGCAGTTTAAGGCGGGCAGGTCAAATGAACACTGAAGCTTTCTTT. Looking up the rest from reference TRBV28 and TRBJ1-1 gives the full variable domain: DVKVTQSSRYLVKRTGEKVFLECVQDMDHENMFWYRQDPGLGLRLIYFSYDVKMKEKGDIPEGYSVSREKKERFSLILESASTNQTSMYLCASSLRRAGQMNTEAFFGQGTRLTVV.

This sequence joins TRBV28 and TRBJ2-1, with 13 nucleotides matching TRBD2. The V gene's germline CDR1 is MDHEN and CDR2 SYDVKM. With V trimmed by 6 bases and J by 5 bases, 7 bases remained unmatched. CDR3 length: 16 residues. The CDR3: CASSPRTSGGNNEQFF. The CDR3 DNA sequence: TGTGCCAGCAGCCCCCGGACTAGCGGGGGAAACAATGAGCAGTTCTTC. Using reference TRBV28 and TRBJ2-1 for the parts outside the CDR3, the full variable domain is DVKVTQSSRYLVKRTGEKVFLECVQDMDHENMFWYRQDPGLGLRLIYFSYDVKMKEKGDIPEGYSVSREKKERFSLILESASTNQTSMYLCASSPRTSGGNNEQFFGPGTRLTVL.

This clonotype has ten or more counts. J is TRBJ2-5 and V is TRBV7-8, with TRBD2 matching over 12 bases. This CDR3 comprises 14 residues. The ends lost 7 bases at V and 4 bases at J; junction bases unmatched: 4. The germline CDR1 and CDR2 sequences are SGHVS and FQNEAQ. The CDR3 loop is CASILAGGPETQYF. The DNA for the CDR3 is TGTGCCAGCATCCTAGCGGGAGGGCCAGAGACCCAGTACTTC.

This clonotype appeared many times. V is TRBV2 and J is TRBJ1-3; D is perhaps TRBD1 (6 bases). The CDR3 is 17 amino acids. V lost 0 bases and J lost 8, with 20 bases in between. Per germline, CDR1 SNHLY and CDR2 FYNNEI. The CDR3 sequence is CASSEAFATGYSYTIYF. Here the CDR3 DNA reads TGTGCCAGCAGTGAAGCGTTCGCCACAGGGTACTCATACACCATATATTTT.

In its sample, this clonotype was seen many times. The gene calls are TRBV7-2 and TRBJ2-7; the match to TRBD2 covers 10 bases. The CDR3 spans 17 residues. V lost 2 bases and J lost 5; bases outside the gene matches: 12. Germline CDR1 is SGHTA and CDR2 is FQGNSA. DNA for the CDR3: TGTGCCAGCAGCTTACCGAACGTGGACGGGACTAGCGACGAGCAGTACTTC. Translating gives CASSLPNVDGTSDEQYF.

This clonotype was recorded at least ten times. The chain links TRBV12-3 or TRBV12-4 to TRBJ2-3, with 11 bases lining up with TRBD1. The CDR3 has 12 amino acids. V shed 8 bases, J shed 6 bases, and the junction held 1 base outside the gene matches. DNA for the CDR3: TGTGCCAGCGGGACAGGGGGGGATACGCAGTATTTT. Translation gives CASGTGGDTQYF.

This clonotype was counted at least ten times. The CDR3 sequence is CASNNRQRTDTQYF. CDR3 DNA: TGTGCCAGCAACAATAGACAGCGCACAGATACGCAGTATTTT. The V and J genes are TRBV12-3 or TRBV12-4 and TRBJ2-3; possibly TRBD1 for D (5 bases). V lost 7 bases, J lost 1 base, and 12 bases lay in between. CDR3 length: 14 residues.

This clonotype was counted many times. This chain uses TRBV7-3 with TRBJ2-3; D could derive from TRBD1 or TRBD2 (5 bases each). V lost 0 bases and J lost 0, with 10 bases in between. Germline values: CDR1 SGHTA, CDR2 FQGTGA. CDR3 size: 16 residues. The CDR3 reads CASSLTFGDSTDTQYF. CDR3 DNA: TGTGCCAGCAGCTTAACGTTCGGGGACAGCACAGATACGCAGTATTTT.

The CDR3 protein is CSGQKTSQFDTQYF. The CDR3 region has the DNA TGCAGTGGCCAGAAGACTAGCCAATTTGATACGCAGTATTTT. This rearrangement joins TRBV20-1 to TRBJ2-3; TRBD2 matches at 7 bases. The ends lost 7 bases at V and 6 bases at J; junction bases unmatched: 13. This CDR3 region has 14 residues. Germline CDR1 and CDR2: DFQATT and SNEGSKA (reference sequence).